The 9 T cell receptor beta chains presented below share a single source sample, sequenced in a study of radiation and T cells in renal cell carcinoma (dated by TCRdb to the early 2020s). The library was produced with the immunoSEQ multiplex PCR assay. TCRdb obtained this table from immuneACCESS and retained in-frame rearrangements with V and J assigned. These tables miss some clones; where compared with another copy, unresolved V genes account for less than half of the shortfall, and the remainder is unexplained. For this sample the table gives some 95,000 clones, of which 75% to 90% were detected only once. The ten most abundant clones make up roughly 8% of the sample. In light of the paper, this sample's time point label describes: baseline pretreatment blood. The treatment or condition label for this specimen denotes: 15 Gy SBRT to primary tumor, nephrectomy 4 weeks later. The starting material was blood, obtained from a patient whose treatment included radiotherapy and nephrectomy. Source of these receptors: a man aged 45-60 years with renal cell carcinoma.

This clone was seen a handful of times. V gene TRBV11-2 combines with J gene TRBJ1-6; possibly TRBD1 for D (5 bases). V lost 0 bases, J lost 7 bases, and 10 bases lay in between. The length of the CDR3 is 15 residues. The germline CDR1 and CDR2 sequences are SGHAT and FQNNGV. The CDR3 bases are TGTGCCAGCAGCTTAGAATCAGGGACGAATTCACCCCTCCACTTT. Encoded protein: CASSLESGTNSPLHF. Based on the CDR3 plus reference TRBV11-2 and TRBJ1-6, the full variable domain is EAGVAQSPRYKIIEKRQSVAFWCNPISGHATLYWYQQILGQGPKLLIQFQNNGVVDDSQLPKDRFSAERLKGVDSTLKIQPAKLEDSAVYLCASSLESGTNSPLHFGNGTRLTVT.

This CDR3 is CASSYSTEGDTQYF. The CDR3 DNA sequence: TGTGCCAGCAGTTACTCGACTGAGGGGGATACGCAGTATTTT. J is TRBJ2-3 and V is TRBV6-5, with D perhaps TRBD1 or TRBD2 (5 bases each). The CDR3 contains 14 residues. Germline V CDR1 and CDR2: MNHEY, SVGAGI. V lost 0 bases and J 6 bases, leaving 10 bases between the germline ends.

The chain recombines TRBV4-2 with TRBJ1-2, with 9 bases aligning to TRBD1. Looked up from germline, CDR1 is LGHNA and CDR2 is YNFKEQ. This CDR3 is built from 14 residues. The V and J ends lost 5 bases and 4 bases, in that order; junction bases with no gene match: 5. The CDR3 sequence is CASSWGQGGYGYTF. CDR3 bases: TGTGCCAGCAGCTGGGGACAGGGTGGCTATGGCTACACCTTC.

This clone was found once. The rearrangement joins TRBV29-1 to TRBJ2-3, with 8 bases aligning to TRBD2. Germline V gene lookup returns CDR1 SQVTM and CDR2 ANQGSEA. This CDR3 region has 13 residues. The CDR3 here is CGGGRSPPDTQYF. As DNA, the CDR3 is TGCGGCGGGGGGCGGTCGCCGCCAGATACGCAGTATTTT.

The genes are TRBV5-1 and TRBJ1-2; D might be TRBD1 (5 bases). CDR1 and CDR2 from the germline V gene are SGHRS and YFSETQ. CDR3 length equals 14 residues. Trimming stripped 1 base from V and 3 bases from J, with 10 bases between. Here the CDR3 DNA reads TGCGCCAGCAGCTTGAGGGGCAGGGACTATGGCTACACCTTC. This gives the protein CASSLRGRDYGYTF. Variable domain in full (rest from reference TRBV5-1 and TRBJ1-2): KAGVTQTPRYLIKTRGQQVTLSCSPISGHRSVSWYQQTPGQGLQFLFEYFSETQRNKGNFPGRFSGRQFSNSRSEMNVSTLELGDSALYLCASSLRGRDYGYTFGSGTRLTVV.

The rearrangement links TRBV28 to TRBJ2-1, with D hard to call. Germline V gene lookup returns CDR1 MDHEN and CDR2 SYDVKM. This CDR3 is 15 amino acids long. Trimming cost V 2 bases and J 3 bases, with 11 bases left between them. CDR3 amino acids: CASSLGGEDYNEQFF. DNA of the CDR3: TGTGCCAGCAGTTTAGGTGGAGAGGACTACAATGAGCAGTTCTTC. Supplemented by reference TRBV28 and TRBJ2-1, the full variable domain reads DVKVTQSSRYLVKRTGEKVFLECVQDMDHENMFWYRQDPGLGLRLIYFSYDVKMKEKGDIPEGYSVSREKKERFSLILESASTNQTSMYLCASSLGGEDYNEQFFGPGTRLTVL.

The rearrangement joins TRBV5-1 to TRBJ2-5; D not certain. Per germline, CDR1 SGHRS and CDR2 YFSETQ. Trimming pared 2 bases from V and 3 bases from J, leaving 8 bases between. This CDR3 has 13 amino acids. CDR3 sequence: CASSLRKKETQYF. CDR3 DNA sequence: TGCGCCAGCAGCTTAAGAAAAAAAGAGACCCAGTACTTC.

CDR3 DNA: TGCGCCAGCAGTGATCTTTTAGGTCGGCCGGGACAACAGGGAAATGAGCAGTTCTTC. Translation gives CASSDLLGRPGQQGNEQFF. This chain uses TRBV10-2 with TRBJ2-1; possible D gene TRBD1, 6 bases. The V end was cut by 3 bases, the J end by 7 bases, with 28 bases between. From germline, CDR1 is WSHSY and CDR2 SAAADI. The CDR3 covers 19 residues.

The V call is TRBV19, the J call TRBJ2-7, with 7 bases fitting TRBD1. J was trimmed by 3 bases and V by 1 base; bases with no gene match: 3. This CDR3 is built from 14 residues. CDR1 is LNHDA, CDR2 SQIVND, per germline (reference sequence). CDR3 loop: CASSIVQGSYEQYF. DNA of the CDR3: TGTGCCAGTAGTATAGTACAGGGGAGCTACGAGCAGTACTTC.